Included here is one T cell receptor (beta chain) sequence, with context. This clonotype showed up many times. No antigen is known for it. Nothing much larger sits one base from this clone, and base qualities are not available. The treatment or condition label, as the study defines it: live attenuated yellow fever vaccine strain. At each blood-draw timepoint, two biological replicates of bulk PBMCs were obtained. A standard Ficoll-Paque protocol was used to isolate PBMCs from peripheral blood. TriZol was used to extract RNA from bulk PBMCs, from CD4 and CD8 fractions, and from dextramer-positive and dextramer-negative fractions. TCR cDNA was synthesized by 5'RACE template switching, which introduced a universal primer site and unique molecular identifiers. Priming for cDNA synthesis came from both the TCR alpha and TCR beta constant segments. Libraries were amplified in two PCR steps, with sample barcodes and sequencing adapters added in the second step. Sequencing of the libraries was done on either Illumina HiSeq 2500 (2x100 bp) or NovaSeq (2x150 bp). The authors' pipeline ran thus. Reads were demultiplexed and collapsed into UMI consensus sequences with MIGEC, and V(D)J alignment was performed with MiXCR. Clonotypes responding to the vaccine were identified with edgeR on replicate PBMC samples, with the criteria of FDR below 0.01 and a log2 fold change above 5 up to day 15. Each bulk clonotype received a CD4 or CD8 identity based on whether the sequenced CD4 or CD8 repertoire contained that clonotype at higher abundance. TCRdb ran its own pipeline on the public reads, namely fastp trimming at Q25 and MiXCR clone calling, and kept in-frame beta chains. Here each entry gathers all rows of one CDR3 protein and keeps the most common genes and DNA. TCRdb's processing, not the authors' own work, is the source of the V and J calls. This sample lists 620,000 or so distinct CDR3 sequences; roughly a sixth were detected once. Roughly 17% of the sample belongs to the ten largest clones.

CDR1 and CDR2 (SQVTM, ANQGSEA) derive from the germline V gene. The germline ends are 14 bases apart after V is trimmed by 1 base and J by 5 bases. From its cysteine to its phenylalanine, the CDR3 spans 14 amino acids. Here the CDR3 DNA is all that survives: 42 bases in frame from base 1. These data originate in a study of T cells after yellow fever vaccination (dated by TCRdb to the late 2010s). Broadly, across the study: Libraries from fractions with low cell numbers were prepared with the SMART-Seq v4 Ultra Low Input RNA kit. To follow T-cell clones before and after primary and booster YFV17D yellow fever vaccination, bulk TCR alpha and beta repertoires were sequenced over time. Two healthy male donors, one aged 18 to 30 and one aged 30 to 40 years, were included in the cohort. Blood was collected at multiple timepoints before and after primary and secondary immunization, and bulk PBMC replicates and cell subsets were isolated.

General findings and caveats noted by the study authors: Most clones expanded after primary vaccination (around 97% of CD4 and 80% to 90% of CD8) were re-detected after the booster, suggesting that broad memory maintenance occurred. A small share of clonotypes occurred in both CD4 and CD8 compartments, likely arising from convergent recombination. Compared with the primary T-cell response, the secondary T-cell response was weaker but faster, peaking on day 5 rather than day 15. Because abundant contaminating clonotypes from the bulk population could be contained in FACS-sorted repertoires, computational filtering was required. Because only a couple of donors were included in the study, the extent to which the findings can be generalized is limited.

This specimen was PBMCs, taken around 5 days after the first yellow fever vaccination. In this chain, TRBV29-1 is recombined with TRBJ2-5, with the D segment possibly TRBD1 or TRBD2, each aligning over 6 bases. The sequence was obtained from a man younger than 35 who received the YFV17D yellow fever vaccine. CDR3 loop: CSVEGLGGLETQYF. The sequence in DNA is TGCAGCGTTGAAGGGTTAGGGGGGCTGGAGACCCAGTACTTC.